The following is a T cell receptor beta chain sequence with its context. Its antigen is still unknown. The whole isolated RNA underwent reverse transcription, so sequencing captured expressed TCRB transcripts. Some clones are missing from TCRdb's copy, which holds only in-frame ones; the method was immunoSEQ multiplex PCR. The sample carries about 290,000 clones, roughly 8% recorded once. CD45RO/CCR7/CD25/CD127/CD95/CD27 sorting isolated CD4+ naive, central memory, regulatory and stem cell-like memory cells. The source of the sample is a study of beta chain features in type 1 diabetes. Points from the study as a whole: Sequencing the cDNA could make cells with high TCR expression show up more than they should. For Type 1 diabetes patients, all four CD4+ subsets carried TCRB CDR3s that were moderately but significantly shorter.

The receptor's source is a woman between 18 and 29 years old in good health. Sequences were obtained from central memory CD4+ T cells from blood.

The CDR3 nucleotides are TGCGCCAGCAGCTTGGGACAGGGAGCCGACTATGGCTACACCTTC. Amino acids: CASSLGQGADYGYTF. The chain links TRBV5-1 to TRBJ1-2; 7 bases match TRBD1. The CDR3 covers 15 residues. The germline gives CDR1 SGHRS, CDR2 YFSETQ. Germline trimming cut 0 bases from V and 3 bases from J; bases unmatched to any gene: 5.